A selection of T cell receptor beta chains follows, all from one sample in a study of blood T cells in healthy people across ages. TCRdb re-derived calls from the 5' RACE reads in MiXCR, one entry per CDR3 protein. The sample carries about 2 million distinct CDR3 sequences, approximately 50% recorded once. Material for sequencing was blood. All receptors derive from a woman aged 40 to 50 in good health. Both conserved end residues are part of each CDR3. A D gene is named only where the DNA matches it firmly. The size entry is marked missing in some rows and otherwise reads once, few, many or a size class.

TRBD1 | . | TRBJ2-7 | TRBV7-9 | CASSLRRQGDNEQYF | TGTGCCAGCAGCTTACGCAGGCAGGGGGACAACGAGCAGTACTTC
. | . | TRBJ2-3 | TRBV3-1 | CASSPGDGAGDTQYF | TGTGCCAGCAGCCCCGGCGACGGGGCTGGAGATACGCAGTATTTT
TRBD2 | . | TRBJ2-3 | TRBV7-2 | CASSSILGRGAYTDTQYF | TGTGCCAGCAGCTCGATTCTGGGGCGGGGGGCCTACACAGATACGCAGTATTTT
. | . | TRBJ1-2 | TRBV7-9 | CASAPKTIARGAPYGYTF | TGTGCCTCCGCCCCCAAGACAATCGCAAGAGGGGCCCCCTATGGCTACACCTTC
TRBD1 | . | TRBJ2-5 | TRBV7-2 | CASTNYERGPAETQYF | TGTGCCAGCACCAATTACGAGAGGGGGCCAGCAGAGACCCAGTACTTC
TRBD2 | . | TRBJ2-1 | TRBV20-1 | CSARSRTSGGNNEQFF | TGCAGTGCTAGATCTCGGACTAGCGGGGGGAACAATGAGCAGTTCTTC
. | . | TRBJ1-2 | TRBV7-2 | CASSLLGGGKNYGYTF | TGTGCCAGCAGCTTACTAGGGGGTGGCAAGAACTATGGCTACACCTTC
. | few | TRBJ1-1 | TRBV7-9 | CASSSPQSMNTEAFF | TGTGCCAGCAGCTCTCCACAGAGCATGAACACTGAAGCTTTCTTT
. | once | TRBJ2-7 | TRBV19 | CASSISTPYEQYF | TGTGCCAGTAGTATATCCACCCCCTACGAGCAGTACTTC
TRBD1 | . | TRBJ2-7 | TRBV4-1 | CASSQMGDSRGLTYEQYF | TGCGCCAGCAGCCAGATGGGAGATAGCAGGGGGCTGACCTACGAGCAGTACTTC
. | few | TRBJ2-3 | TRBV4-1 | CASSHADRPSTDTQYF | TGCGCCAGCAGCCATGCTGACAGGCCTAGCACAGATACGCAGTATTTT
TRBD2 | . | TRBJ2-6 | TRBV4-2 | CAGSQGLGTSGSSGANVLTF | TGTGCCGGCAGCCAAGGTTTGGGGACTAGCGGCTCATCTGGGGCCAACGTCCTGACTTTC
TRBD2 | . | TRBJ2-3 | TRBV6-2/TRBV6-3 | CASATSGTSTDTQYF | TGTGCCAGCGCGACTAGCGGGACTTCCACAGATACGCAGTATTTT
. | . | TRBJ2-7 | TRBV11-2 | CASSRAGRLDEQYF | TGTGCCAGCAGCCGCGCGGGCAGGCTAGACGAGCAGTACTTC
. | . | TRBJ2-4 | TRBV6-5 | CASSYSRDRKNIQYF | TGTGCCAGCAGTTACTCGCGCGATAGGAAGAACATTCAGTACTTC
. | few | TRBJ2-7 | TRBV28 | CASSEQGGLEQYF | TGTGCCAGCAGCGAACAGGGCGGTCTCGAGCAGTACTTC
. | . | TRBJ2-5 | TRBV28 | CASSVQGRKETQYF | TGTGCCAGCAGTGTGCAGGGCCGGAAAGAGACCCAGTACTTC
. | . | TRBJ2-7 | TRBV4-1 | CASSQEMPAVQYF | TGCGCCAGCAGCCAAGAGATGCCCGCGGTACAGTACTTC
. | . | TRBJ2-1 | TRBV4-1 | CASSQVGTVSEQFF | TGCGCCAGCAGCCAAGTGGGAACGGTTAGTGAGCAGTTCTTC
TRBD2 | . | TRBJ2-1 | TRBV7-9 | CASSPTVGGDYNEQFF | TGTGCCAGCAGCCCCACTGTGGGGGGGGACTACAATGAGCAGTTCTTC
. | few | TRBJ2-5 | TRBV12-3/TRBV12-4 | CASSLSMEQETQYF | TGTGCCAGCAGTTTATCGATGGAACAAGAGACCCAGTACTTC
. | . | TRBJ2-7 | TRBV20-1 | CSTTGLFGSYEQYF | TGCAGTACAACCGGCCTATTTGGCTCCTACGAGCAGTACTTC
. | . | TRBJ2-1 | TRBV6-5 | CASLRDGTGEQFF | TGTGCCAGCCTCCGGGACGGAACCGGTGAGCAGTTCTTC
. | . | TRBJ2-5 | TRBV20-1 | CSARKSQETQYF | TGCAGTGCTAGGAAGTCCCAAGAGACCCAGTACTTC
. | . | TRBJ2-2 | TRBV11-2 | CASSLGELTGELFF | TGTGCCAGCAGCTTAGGAGAGCTCACCGGGGAGCTGTTTTTT
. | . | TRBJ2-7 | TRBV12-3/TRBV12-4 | CASRGHFSGDEQYF | TGTGCCAGCAGGGGACATTTCTCGGGAGACGAGCAGTACTTC
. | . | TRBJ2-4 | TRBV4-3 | CASSQDGQTEQYF | TGCGCCAGCAGCCAAGACGGACAGACAGAGCAGTACTTC
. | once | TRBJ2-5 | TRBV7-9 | CASILQMYQETQYF | TGTGCCAGCATCCTTCAGATGTACCAAGAGACCCAGTACTTC
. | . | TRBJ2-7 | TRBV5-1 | CASSLEQPSYEQYF | TGCGCCAGCAGCTTGGAACAGCCATCCTACGAGCAGTACTTC
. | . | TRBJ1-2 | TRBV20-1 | CSARDRQGHRYTF | TGCAGTGCTAGAGACCGGCAGGGGCATCGCTACACCTTC
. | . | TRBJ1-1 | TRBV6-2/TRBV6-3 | CASSYGSFGEENTEAFF | TGTGCCAGCAGTTACGGATCGTTCGGGGAAGAGAACACTGAAGCTTTCTTT